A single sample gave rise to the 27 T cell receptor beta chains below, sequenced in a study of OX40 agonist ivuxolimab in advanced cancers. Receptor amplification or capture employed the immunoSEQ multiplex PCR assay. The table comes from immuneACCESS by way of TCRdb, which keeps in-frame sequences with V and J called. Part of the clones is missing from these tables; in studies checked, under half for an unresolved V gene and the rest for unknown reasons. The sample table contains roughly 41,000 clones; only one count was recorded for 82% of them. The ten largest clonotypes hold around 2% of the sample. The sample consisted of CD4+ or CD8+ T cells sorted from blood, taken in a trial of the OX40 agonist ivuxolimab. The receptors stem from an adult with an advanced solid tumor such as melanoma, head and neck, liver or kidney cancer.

CDR3 amino acids: CASSEGEERAFF. The CDR3 DNA sequence: TGTGCCAGCAGTGAAGGGGAAGAGCGGGCTTTCTTT. J is TRBJ1-1 and V is TRBV6-1; D gene ambiguous. In germline, CDR1 is MNHNS, CDR2 SASEGT. The germline V and J ends were trimmed by 1 base and 11 bases, with 11 bases remaining between them. The CDR3 contains 12 residues.

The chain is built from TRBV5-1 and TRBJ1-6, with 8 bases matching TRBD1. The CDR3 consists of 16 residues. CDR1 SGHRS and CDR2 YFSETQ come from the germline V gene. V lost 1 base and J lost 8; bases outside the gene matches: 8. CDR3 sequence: CASSLTWTGIDSPLHF. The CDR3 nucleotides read TGCGCCAGCAGCTTGACCTGGACAGGGATAGATTCACCCCTCCACTTT.

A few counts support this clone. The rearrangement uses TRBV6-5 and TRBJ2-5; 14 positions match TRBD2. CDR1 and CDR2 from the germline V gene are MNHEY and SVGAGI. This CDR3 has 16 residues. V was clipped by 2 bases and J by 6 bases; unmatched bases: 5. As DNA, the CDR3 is TGTGCCAGCAGTTACGCGACTAGCGGGGGGGAAAAGACCCAGTACTTC. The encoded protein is CASSYATSGGEKTQYF.

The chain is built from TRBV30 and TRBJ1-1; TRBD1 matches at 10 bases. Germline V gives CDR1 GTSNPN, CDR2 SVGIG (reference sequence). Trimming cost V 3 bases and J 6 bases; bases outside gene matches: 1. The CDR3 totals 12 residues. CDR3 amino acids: CAWRTGGPEAFF. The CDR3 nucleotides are TGTGCCTGGAGGACAGGGGGCCCTGAAGCTTTCTTT.

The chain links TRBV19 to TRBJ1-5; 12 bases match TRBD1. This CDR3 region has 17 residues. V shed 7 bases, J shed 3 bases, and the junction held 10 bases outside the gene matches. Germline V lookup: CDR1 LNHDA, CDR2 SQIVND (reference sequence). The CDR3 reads CASTKVGQGANNQPQHF. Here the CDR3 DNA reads TGTGCCAGTACCAAAGTGGGACAGGGGGCAAACAATCAGCCCCAGCATTTT.

The DNA for the CDR3 is TGCGCCAGCAGCTTGGGACAGAGGGAACGAGAGACCCAGTACTTC. This gives the protein CASSLGQRERETQYF. The J gene is TRBJ2-5, the V gene TRBV5-1; either TRBD1 or TRBD2 may supply D (5 bases each). The CDR3 is 15 residues long. Germline V gene lookup returns CDR1 SGHRS and CDR2 YFSETQ. The V and J ends lost 0 bases and 4 bases respectively, with 13 bases between them.

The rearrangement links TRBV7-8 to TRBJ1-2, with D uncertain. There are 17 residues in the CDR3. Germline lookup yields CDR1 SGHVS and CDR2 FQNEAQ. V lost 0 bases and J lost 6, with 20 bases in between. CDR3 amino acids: CASSLAWASEALNGYTF. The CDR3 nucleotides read TGTGCCAGCAGCTTAGCGTGGGCATCAGAAGCACTAAATGGCTACACCTTC.

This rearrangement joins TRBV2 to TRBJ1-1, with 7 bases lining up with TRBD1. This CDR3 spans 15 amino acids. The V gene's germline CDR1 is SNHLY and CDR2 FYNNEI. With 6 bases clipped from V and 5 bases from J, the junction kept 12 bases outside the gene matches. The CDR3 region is CASREHDRVRTEAFF. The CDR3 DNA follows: TGTGCCAGCAGAGAACATGACAGGGTGAGAACTGAAGCTTTCTTT.

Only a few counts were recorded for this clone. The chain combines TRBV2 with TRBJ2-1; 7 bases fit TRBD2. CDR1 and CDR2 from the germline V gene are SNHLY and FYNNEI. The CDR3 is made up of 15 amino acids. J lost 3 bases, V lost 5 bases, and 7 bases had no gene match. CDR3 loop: CASSQPRGNYNEQFF. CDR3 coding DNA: TGTGCCAGCAGTCAACCGCGGGGGAACTACAATGAGCAGTTCTTC.

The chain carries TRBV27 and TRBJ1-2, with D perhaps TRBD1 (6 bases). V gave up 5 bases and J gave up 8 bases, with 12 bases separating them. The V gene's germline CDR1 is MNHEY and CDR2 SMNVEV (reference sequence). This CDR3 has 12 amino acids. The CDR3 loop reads CASSPQGLGYTF. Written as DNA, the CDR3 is TGTGCCAGCAGTCCACAGGGATTAGGCTACACCTTC.

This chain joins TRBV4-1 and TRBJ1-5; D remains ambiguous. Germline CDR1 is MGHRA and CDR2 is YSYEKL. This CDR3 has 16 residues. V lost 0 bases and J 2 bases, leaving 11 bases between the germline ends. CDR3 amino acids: CASSQDGGLGNQPQHF. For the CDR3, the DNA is TGCGCCAGCAGCCAAGATGGAGGGCTGGGCAATCAGCCCCAGCATTTT.

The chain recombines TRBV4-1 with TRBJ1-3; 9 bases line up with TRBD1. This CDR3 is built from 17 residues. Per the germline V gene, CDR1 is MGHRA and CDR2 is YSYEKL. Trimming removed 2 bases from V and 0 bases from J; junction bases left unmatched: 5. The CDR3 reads CASSQRTGASSGNTIYF. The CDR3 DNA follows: TGCGCCAGCAGCCAAAGGACAGGGGCCAGCTCTGGAAACACCATATATTTT.

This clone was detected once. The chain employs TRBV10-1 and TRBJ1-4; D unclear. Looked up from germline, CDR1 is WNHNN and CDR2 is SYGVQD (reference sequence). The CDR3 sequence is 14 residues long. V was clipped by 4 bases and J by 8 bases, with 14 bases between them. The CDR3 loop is CASSVWRVNEKLFF. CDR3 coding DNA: TGCGCCAGCAGTGTATGGAGGGTAAACGAAAAACTGTTTTTT.

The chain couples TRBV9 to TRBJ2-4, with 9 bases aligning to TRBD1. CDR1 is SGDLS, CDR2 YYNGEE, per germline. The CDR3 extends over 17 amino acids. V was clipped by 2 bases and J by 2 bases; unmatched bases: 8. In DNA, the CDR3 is TGTGCCAGCAGCGTGGATCCCGGGACAGGGACCAAAAACATTCAGTACTTC. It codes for CASSVDPGTGTKNIQYF.

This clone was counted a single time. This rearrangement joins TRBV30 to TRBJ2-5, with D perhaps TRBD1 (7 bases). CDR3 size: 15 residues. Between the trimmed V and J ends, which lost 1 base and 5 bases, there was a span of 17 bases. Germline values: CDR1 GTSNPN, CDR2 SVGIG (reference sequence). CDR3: CAWSDGQGGRETQYF. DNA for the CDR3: TGTGCCTGGAGTGATGGGCAGGGGGGTAGGGAGACCCAGTACTTC.

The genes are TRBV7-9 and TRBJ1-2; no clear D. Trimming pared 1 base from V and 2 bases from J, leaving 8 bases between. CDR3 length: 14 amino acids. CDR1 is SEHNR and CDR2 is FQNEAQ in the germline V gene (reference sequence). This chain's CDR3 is CASSLEEQNYGYTF. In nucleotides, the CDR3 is TGTGCCAGCAGCTTAGAGGAACAGAACTATGGCTACACCTTC.

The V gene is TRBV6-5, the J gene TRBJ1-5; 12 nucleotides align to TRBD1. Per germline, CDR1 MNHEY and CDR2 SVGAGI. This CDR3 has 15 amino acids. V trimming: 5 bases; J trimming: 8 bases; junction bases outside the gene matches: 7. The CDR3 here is CASSRGTGGGKPQHF. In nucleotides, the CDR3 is TGTGCCAGCAGTCGAGGGACAGGGGGCGGAAAGCCCCAGCATTTT.

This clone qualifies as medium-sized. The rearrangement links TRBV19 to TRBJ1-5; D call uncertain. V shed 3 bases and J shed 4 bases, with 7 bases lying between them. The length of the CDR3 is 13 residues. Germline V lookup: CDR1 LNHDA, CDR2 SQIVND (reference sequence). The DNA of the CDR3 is TGTGCCAGTAGTATGCGGATGAATCAGCCCCAGCATTTT. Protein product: CASSMRMNQPQHF.

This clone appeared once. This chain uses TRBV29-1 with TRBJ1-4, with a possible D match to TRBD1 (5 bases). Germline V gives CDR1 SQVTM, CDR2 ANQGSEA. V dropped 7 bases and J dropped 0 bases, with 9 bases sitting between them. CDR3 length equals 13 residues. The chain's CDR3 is CSADSATNEKLFF. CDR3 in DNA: TGCAGCGCTGACAGTGCAACTAATGAAAAACTGTTTTTT.

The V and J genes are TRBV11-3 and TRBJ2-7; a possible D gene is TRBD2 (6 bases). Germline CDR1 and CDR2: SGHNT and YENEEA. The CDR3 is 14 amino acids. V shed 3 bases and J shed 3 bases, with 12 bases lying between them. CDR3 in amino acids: CASSFCCGVYEQYF. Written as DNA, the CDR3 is TGTGCCAGCAGCTTTTGCTGCGGGGTCTACGAGCAGTACTTC.

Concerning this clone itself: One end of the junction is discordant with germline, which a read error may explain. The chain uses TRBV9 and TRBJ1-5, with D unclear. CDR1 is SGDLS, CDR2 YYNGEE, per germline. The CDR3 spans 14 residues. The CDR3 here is CASSVGGSSQPQHF. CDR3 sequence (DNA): TGTGCCAGCAGCGTAGGGGGAAGCAGTCAGCCCCAGCATTTT.

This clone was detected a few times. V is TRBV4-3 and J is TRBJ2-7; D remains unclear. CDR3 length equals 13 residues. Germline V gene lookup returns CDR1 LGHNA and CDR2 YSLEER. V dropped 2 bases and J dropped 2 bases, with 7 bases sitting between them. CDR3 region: CASSQSLTYEQYF. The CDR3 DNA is TGCGCCAGCAGCCAATCTCTGACCTACGAGCAGTACTTC.

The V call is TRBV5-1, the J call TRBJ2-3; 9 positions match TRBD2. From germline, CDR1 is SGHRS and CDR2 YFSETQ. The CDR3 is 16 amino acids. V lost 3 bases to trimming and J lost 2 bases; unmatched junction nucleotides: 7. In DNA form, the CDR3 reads TGCGCCAGCAGCTCTGGGACTAGCCAGCTCACAGATACGCAGTATTTT. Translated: CASSSGTSQLTDTQYF.

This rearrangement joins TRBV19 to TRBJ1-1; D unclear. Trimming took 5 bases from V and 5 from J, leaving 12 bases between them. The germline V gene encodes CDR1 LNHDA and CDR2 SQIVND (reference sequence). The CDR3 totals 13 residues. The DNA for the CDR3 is TGTGCCAGTAGTGAGGAATTGGGAACTGAAGCTTTCTTT. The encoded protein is CASSEELGTEAFF.

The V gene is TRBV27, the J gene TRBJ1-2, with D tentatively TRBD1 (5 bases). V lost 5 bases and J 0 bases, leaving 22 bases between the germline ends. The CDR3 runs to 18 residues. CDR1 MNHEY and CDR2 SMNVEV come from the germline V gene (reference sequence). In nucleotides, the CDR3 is TGTGCCAGCAGTCCCGGCCGACAGCTCGAGCTAGCTAACTATGGCTACACCTTC. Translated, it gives CASSPGRQLELANYGYTF.

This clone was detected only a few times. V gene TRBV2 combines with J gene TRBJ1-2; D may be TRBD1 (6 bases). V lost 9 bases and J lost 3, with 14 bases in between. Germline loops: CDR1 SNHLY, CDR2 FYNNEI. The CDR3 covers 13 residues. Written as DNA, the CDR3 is TGTGCCAGTACAAAGGAGGGGGACTATGGCTACACCTTC. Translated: CASTKEGDYGYTF.

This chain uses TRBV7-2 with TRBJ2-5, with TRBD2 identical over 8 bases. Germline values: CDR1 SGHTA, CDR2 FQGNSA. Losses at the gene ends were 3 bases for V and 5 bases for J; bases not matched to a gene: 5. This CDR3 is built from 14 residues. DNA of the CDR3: TGTGCCAGCAGCTTTGGCGGGGGGCTGGAGACCCAGTACTTC. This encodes CASSFGGGLETQYF.